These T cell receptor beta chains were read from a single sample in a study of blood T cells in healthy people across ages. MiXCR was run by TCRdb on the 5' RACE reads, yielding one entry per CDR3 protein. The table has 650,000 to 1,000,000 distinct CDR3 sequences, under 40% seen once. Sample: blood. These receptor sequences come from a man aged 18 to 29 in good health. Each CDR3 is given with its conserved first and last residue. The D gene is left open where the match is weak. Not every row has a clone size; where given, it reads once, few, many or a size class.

CASSQVGYEQFF | TGCGCCAGCAGCCAAGTGGGGTATGAGCAGTTCTTC | NA | few | TRBJ2-1 | TRBV4-1
CSVYGGSYGYTF | TGCAGCGTTTATGGGGGCTCCTATGGCTACACCTTC | NA | few | TRBJ1-2 | TRBV29-1
CASGGLAGGPRETQYF | TGTGCCAGCGGTGGTCTAGCGGGGGGACCGAGGGAGACCCAGTACTTC | TRBD2 | NA | TRBJ2-5 | TRBV6-1
CASSQGTGDLSNQPQHF | TGTGCCAGCAGCCAAGGGACAGGGGATCTTAGCAATCAGCCCCAGCATTTT | TRBD1 | NA | TRBJ1-5 | TRBV3-1
CASSYAGGSQPQHF | TGTGCCAGCAGTTACGCGGGGGGCAGTCAGCCCCAGCATTTT | NA | few | TRBJ1-5 | TRBV6-6
CSARGLAGAVAKNIQYF | TGCAGTGCTAGAGGCCTAGCGGGGGCCGTAGCCAAAAACATTCAGTACTTC | TRBD2 | NA | TRBJ2-4 | TRBV20-1
CASGNPGLADTGELFF | TGTGCCAGCGGGAATCCAGGACTAGCCGACACCGGGGAGCTGTTTTTT | TRBD2 | few | TRBJ2-2 | TRBV7-2
CSARDLRGNTEAFF | TGCAGTGCTAGAGATCTAAGGGGAAATACTGAAGCTTTCTTT | NA | NA | TRBJ1-1 | TRBV20-1
CASTERLAGGLRYNEQFF | TGTGCCAGCACCGAACGACTAGCGGGGGGTCTCCGATACAATGAGCAGTTCTTC | TRBD2 | NA | TRBJ2-1 | TRBV3-1
CSARDPGAHYGYTF | TGCAGTGCTAGAGATCCCGGTGCTCACTATGGCTACACCTTC | NA | NA | TRBJ1-2 | TRBV20-1
CAISEDRVAGYTF | TGTGCCATCAGTGAGGACAGGGTAGCTGGCTACACCTTC | TRBD1 | few | TRBJ1-2 | TRBV10-3
CASSPGGMTGFYEQYF | TGTGCCAGCAGTCCAGGGGGGATGACAGGTTTCTACGAGCAGTACTTC | NA | NA | TRBJ2-7 | TRBV6-5
CASSLADDAYEQYF | TGTGCCAGCAGCTTAGCCGACGACGCCTACGAGCAGTACTTC | NA | few | TRBJ2-7 | TRBV7-9
CSAVKTGRGYTF | TGCAGTGCCGTTAAGACAGGGAGAGGCTACACCTTC | TRBD1 | few | TRBJ1-2 | TRBV20-1
CASSFAGGEVEQFF | TGTGCCAGCAGTTTTGCCGGGGGGGAAGTTGAGCAGTTCTTC | TRBD2 | few | TRBJ2-1 | TRBV12-3/TRBV12-4
CASSLAGQLEQYF | TGTGCCAGCAGTTTAGCGGGACAACTCGAGCAGTACTTC | NA | many | TRBJ2-7 | TRBV12-3/TRBV12-4
CASSERAGGLFNEQYF | TGTGCCAGCAGTGAGAGGGCAGGGGGCCTCTTCAATGAGCAGTACTTC | TRBD1 | NA | TRBJ2-7 | TRBV2
CASSLTGGRDEQYF | TGCGCCAGCAGCTTAACAGGGGGAAGGGACGAGCAGTACTTC | TRBD1 | few | TRBJ2-7 | TRBV5-1
CASSLPGVPEAFF | TGCGCCAGCAGCTTACCAGGGGTTCCTGAAGCTTTCTTT | NA | NA | TRBJ1-1 | TRBV4-3
CASGRERGSSTDTQYF | TGTGCCAGCGGGCGGGAGCGGGGGAGTAGCACAGATACGCAGTATTTT | TRBD2 | many | TRBJ2-3 | TRBV12-3/TRBV12-4
CASALGNEQYF | TGTGCCAGCGCCTTGGGGAATGAGCAGTACTTC | NA | NA | TRBJ2-5 | TRBV27
CATSRDDWSSGDTEAFF | TGTGCCACCAGCAGAGATGACTGGTCCAGTGGGGACACTGAAGCTTTCTTT | NA | NA | TRBJ1-1 | TRBV15
CASSQEGRRGRTDTQYF | TGCGCCAGCAGCCAGGAGGGACGGCGGGGCCGCACAGATACGCAGTATTTT | NA | NA | TRBJ2-3 | TRBV4-1
CASSQGPGSVRTDTQYF | TGCGCCAGCAGCCAAGGCCCCGGGTCTGTCCGCACAGATACGCAGTATTTT | NA | few | TRBJ2-3 | TRBV4-3
CSVREEYEQYF | TGCAGCGTCCGGGAAGAGTACGAGCAGTACTTC | NA | many | TRBJ2-7 | TRBV29-1
CASTEGREHTDTQYF | TGTGCCAGCACCGAGGGCAGGGAGCACACAGATACGCAGTATTTT | NA | NA | TRBJ2-3 | TRBV9
CASSTREGFGDEQFF | TGCGCCAGCAGTACCCGGGAGGGGTTTGGGGATGAGCAGTTCTTC | TRBD2 | few | TRBJ2-1 | TRBV4-1
CASSLRTGPRDTEAFF | TGTGCCAGCAGCTTAAGAACAGGGCCTAGGGACACTGAAGCTTTCTTT | NA | few | TRBJ1-1 | TRBV7-9
CSAYRGGRVDTQYF | TGCAGCGCCTATCGCGGAGGCCGGGTAGATACGCAGTATTTT | NA | NA | TRBJ2-3 | TRBV29-1
CSARGPSSGANNEQFF | TGCAGTGCTAGAGGCCCCTCTAGCGGGGCGAACAATGAGCAGTTCTTC | TRBD2 | few | TRBJ2-1 | TRBV20-1
CASRNPRGHNEQFF | TGTGCCAGCAGAAACCCCAGGGGTCACAATGAGCAGTTCTTC | NA | few | TRBJ2-1 | TRBV5-6
CASSLSITANTGELFF | TGTGCCAGCAGTTTATCGATTACTGCGAACACCGGGGAGCTGTTTTTT | NA | few | TRBJ2-2 | TRBV12-3/TRBV12-4
CASSQTQGAPHEQFF | TGCGCCAGCAGCCAAACACAGGGGGCCCCACATGAGCAGTTCTTC | TRBD1 | NA | TRBJ2-1 | TRBV5-1
CASSDRGIEKLFF | TGTGCCAGCAGTGACAGGGGGATTGAAAAACTGTTTTTT | TRBD1 | NA | TRBJ1-4 | TRBV25-1
CSARQEDYGYTF | TGCAGTGCTAGACAGGAGGATTATGGCTACACCTTC | NA | NA | TRBJ1-2 | TRBV20-1
CSVEDPGPEDYKNIQYF | TGCAGCGTTGAAGATCCGGGGCCTGAAGATTACAAAAACATTCAGTACTTC | NA | NA | TRBJ2-4 | TRBV29-1
CASSLQDRRFTDTQYF | TGTGCCAGCAGTCTTCAAGACAGAAGGTTCACAGATACGCAGTATTTT | NA | NA | TRBJ2-3 | TRBV7-9